This is a list of T cell receptor beta chains from one sample in a study of cytomegalovirus exposure and HLA in healthy donors. The assay was immunoSEQ multiplex PCR, and TCRdb's table has in-frame clones only and misses some. The data show hundreds of thousands of clones, roughly 90% seen once. Sequenced: PBMCs. The receptors derive from a woman under 30 in good health and CMV-seronegative. Each CDR3 is given with its conserved first and last residue. A D gene is named only where the DNA matches it firmly. Expanded clones get a size class; other rows say once, few or many, or leave the size out.

D: NA; size: NA; J: TRBJ2-5; V: TRBV6-5; DNA: TGTGCCAGCAGCGGACAGATCCAAGAGACCCAGTACTTC; CDR3: CASSGQIQETQYF
D: NA; size: NA; J: TRBJ1-4; V: TRBV2; DNA: TGTGCCAGCAGCCTAGAGGGTGAAAAACTGTTTTTT; CDR3: CASSLEGEKLFF
D: TRBD2; size: NA; J: TRBJ2-1; V: TRBV6-1; DNA: TGTGCCAGCAGCTCTAGCGGGGGGGCCCGGTTGGGGCAGTTCTTC; CDR3: CASSSSGGARLGQFF
D: NA; size: NA; J: TRBJ2-3; V: TRBV6-5; DNA: TGTGCCAGCAGTCCCGCTACAGGGCTAGATACGCAGTATTTT; CDR3: CASSPATGLDTQYF
D: NA; size: NA; J: TRBJ2-7; V: TRBV2; DNA: TGTGCCAGCAACCGGGACTCCCTCCTCGAGCAGTACTTC; CDR3: CASNRDSLLEQYF
D: NA; size: NA; J: TRBJ1-3; V: TRBV30; DNA: TGTGCCTGGAGCATCAACACCATATATTTT; CDR3: CAWSINTIYF
D: NA; size: NA; J: TRBJ1-2; V: TRBV2; DNA: TGTGCCAGCAGTGCCCAGCAGGGGAGAAACTATGGCTACACCTTC; CDR3: CASSAQQGRNYGYTF
D: NA; size: NA; J: TRBJ1-3; V: TRBV9; DNA: TGTGCCAGCAGCGTAGCAGGTGCCACGCTCTCTGGAAACACCATATATTTT; CDR3: CASSVAGATLSGNTIYF
D: TRBD1; size: once; J: TRBJ1-1; V: TRBV27; DNA: TGTGCCAGCAGTTTAGGAGGGGGCCTGAACACTGAAGCTTTCTTT; CDR3: CASSLGGGLNTEAFF
D: NA; size: NA; J: TRBJ1-5; V: TRBV28; DNA: TGTGCCAGTCGAGCCCGGGGTGATAGCAATCAGCCCCAGCATTTT; CDR3: CASRARGDSNQPQHF
D: NA; size: NA; J: TRBJ2-6; V: TRBV15; DNA: TGTGCCACCAGCAGAGTTCCGGGGGCCAACGTCCTGACTTTC; CDR3: CATSRVPGANVLTF
D: NA; size: NA; J: TRBJ2-3; V: TRBV4-1; DNA: TGCGCCAGCAGCAAAGGGCCAGGGGGCACAGATACGCAGTATTTT; CDR3: CASSKGPGGTDTQYF
D: TRBD2; size: once; J: TRBJ2-3; V: TRBV2; DNA: TGTGCCAGCAGTCCTCGCCTTGGCAGCGGGGGGACCACAGATACGCAATATTTT; CDR3: CASSPRLGSGGTTDTQYF
D: NA; size: few; J: TRBJ1-5; V: TRBV7-8; DNA: TGTGCCAGCAGCTTTGGTGTGGGCGGGGGATTCAATCAGCCCCAGCATTTT; CDR3: CASSFGVGGGFNQPQHF
D: NA; size: NA; J: TRBJ1-5; V: TRBV6-5; DNA: TGTGCCAGCAGCCCCACGGGAAATCAGCCCCAGCATTTT; CDR3: CASSPTGNQPQHF
D: TRBD1; size: once; J: TRBJ2-7; V: TRBV19; DNA: TGTGCCAGTAGTACCGGGACAGGGCACTACGAGCAGTACTTC; CDR3: CASSTGTGHYEQYF
D: NA; size: NA; J: TRBJ1-6; V: TRBV7-3; DNA: TGTGCCAGCAGCTTTGAAACATATAGCCCTCCAAATTCACCCCTCCACTTT; CDR3: CASSFETYSPPNSPLHF
D: NA; size: NA; J: TRBJ2-3; V: TRBV27; DNA: TGTGCCAGCAGTTTATCGTTCGGGGGCACAGATACGCAGTATTTT; CDR3: CASSLSFGGTDTQYF
D: NA; size: few; J: TRBJ1-5; V: TRBV27; DNA: TGTGCCAGCAGTTCGTATAGCAATCAGCCCCAGCATTTT; CDR3: CASSSYSNQPQHF
D: NA; size: NA; J: TRBJ2-1; V: TRBV14; DNA: TGTGCCACCTCTTCGGGGAACTACAATGAGCAGTTCTTC; CDR3: CATSSGNYNEQFF
D: TRBD2; size: NA; J: TRBJ2-5; V: TRBV9; DNA: TGTGCCAGCAGCGTAGGGCTGACTAGCGGGGATGGGACCCAGTACTTC; CDR3: CASSVGLTSGDGTQYF
D: NA; size: NA; J: TRBJ1-3; V: TRBV5-6; DNA: TGTGCCAGCAGCCGTACCACACCCGGGGGGTATTCTGGAAACACCATATATTTT; CDR3: CASSRTTPGGYSGNTIYF
D: NA; size: NA; J: TRBJ2-2; V: TRBV9; DNA: TGTGCCAGCAGCGTGGGGACTTTCACCGGGGAGCTGTTTTTT; CDR3: CASSVGTFTGELFF
D: NA; size: NA; J: TRBJ1-2; V: TRBV5-4; DNA: TGTGCCAGCAGCCGAATCCCAGAAACTAACTATGGCTACACCTTC; CDR3: CASSRIPETNYGYTF
D: NA; size: NA; J: TRBJ2-6; V: TRBV5-4; DNA: TGTGCCAGCAGCGCCGATGCCCGGTCCAACGTCCTGACTTTC; CDR3: CASSADARSNVLTF
D: TRBD2; size: NA; J: TRBJ2-1; V: TRBV2; DNA: TGTGCCAGCAGGCTAGCGGGACCCTACAATGAGCAGTTCTTC; CDR3: CASRLAGPYNEQFF
D: NA; size: NA; J: TRBJ1-1; V: TRBV11-1; DNA: TGTGCCAGCAGCTTAGAGGGGGACCTGAACACTGAAGCTTTCTTT; CDR3: CASSLEGDLNTEAFF
D: NA; size: once; J: TRBJ1-4; V: TRBV7-2; DNA: TGTGCCAGCAGCTTAGTTCAGGGAACAAATGAAAAACTGTTTTTT; CDR3: CASSLVQGTNEKLFF
D: TRBD1; size: NA; J: TRBJ2-7; V: TRBV11-3; DNA: TGTGCCAGCAGCTTAGCCGGGACAGGGGGATTCTACGAGCAGTACTTC; CDR3: CASSLAGTGGFYEQYF
D: TRBD2; size: NA; J: TRBJ2-7; V: TRBV7-8; DNA: TGTGCCAGCAGCTTAGAAGCGGGGTCCTACGAGCAGTACTTC; CDR3: CASSLEAGSYEQYF
D: NA; size: NA; J: TRBJ2-1; V: TRBV27; DNA: TGTGCCAGCGGTCCTCTAGGTTTTTCGTCGTCCGATGAGCAGTTCTTC; CDR3: CASGPLGFSSSDEQFF
D: NA; size: NA; J: TRBJ2-1; V: TRBV2; DNA: TGTGCCAGCAAGGAGAGGGCCCCCTACAATGAGCAGTTCTTC; CDR3: CASKERAPYNEQFF
D: TRBD1; size: NA; J: TRBJ1-1; V: TRBV12-5; DNA: TGTGCTAGTGGTTTGGTTCTAGTTACAGGGGGCGCGAAAACTGAAGCTTTCTTT; CDR3: CASGLVLVTGGAKTEAFF
D: NA; size: few; J: TRBJ2-7; V: TRBV27; DNA: TGTGCCAGCAGTTTAAAGGGGGCCTACGAGCAGTACTTC; CDR3: CASSLKGAYEQYF
D: NA; size: NA; J: TRBJ2-3; V: TRBV7-9; DNA: TGTGCCAGCAGACCTCTACAGGGCCTTTCCACAGATACGCAGTATTTT; CDR3: CASRPLQGLSTDTQYF
D: NA; size: NA; J: TRBJ2-5; V: TRBV20-1; DNA: TGCAGTGCTGAACTAGGAGAGACCCAGTACTTC; CDR3: CSAELGETQYF
D: TRBD2; size: NA; J: TRBJ2-5; V: TRBV19; DNA: TGTGCCAGTAGCCTAGCGGGGGGTAAAGAGACCCAGTACTTC; CDR3: CASSLAGGKETQYF
D: TRBD1; size: few; J: TRBJ2-7; V: TRBV30; DNA: TGTGCCTGGGTCTCCGGGACAGGGAGCTCCTACGAGCAGTACTTC; CDR3: CAWVSGTGSSYEQYF
D: TRBD2; size: NA; J: TRBJ2-2; V: TRBV9; DNA: TGTGCCAGCAGCGTAGCTAGCGGGGAATACACCGGGGAGCTGTTTTTT; CDR3: CASSVASGEYTGELFF
D: TRBD1; size: NA; J: TRBJ1-3; V: TRBV11-2; DNA: TGTGCCAGCAGCCGGGAGACAGGGGCTGTCAACACCATATATTTT; CDR3: CASSRETGAVNTIYF
D: TRBD1; size: once; J: TRBJ1-4; V: TRBV19; DNA: TGTGCCAGTAGGGGACAGGGAGGAGAAAAACTGTTTTTT; CDR3: CASRGQGGEKLFF
D: TRBD1; size: NA; J: TRBJ1-2; V: TRBV30; DNA: TGTGCCTGGAGTTTCGCGGACAGGGATTCTGGCTACACCTTC; CDR3: CAWSFADRDSGYTF
D: TRBD2; size: NA; J: TRBJ2-1; V: TRBV18; DNA: TGTGCCAGCTCACCCAAGTCCTTAGCGGGGGGCCCCTACAATGAGCAGTTCTTC; CDR3: CASSPKSLAGGPYNEQFF
D: TRBD2; size: NA; J: TRBJ2-3; V: TRBV9; DNA: TGTGCCAGCACCGAGGGGGTAGCGGGGGGTATAGATACGCAGTATTTT; CDR3: CASTEGVAGGIDTQYF
D: NA; size: NA; J: TRBJ1-2; V: TRBV19; DNA: TGTGCCAGTAGTATAGAGGGCAGGTTCTATGGCTACACCTTC; CDR3: CASSIEGRFYGYTF
D: NA; size: NA; J: TRBJ2-5; V: TRBV5-1; DNA: TGCGCCAGCAGCTTCAGACAGTTGACTCAAGAGACCCAGTACTTC; CDR3: CASSFRQLTQETQYF
D: NA; size: NA; J: TRBJ1-4; V: TRBV1; DNA: TGCACCAGCACTAAACGACAGCTGTGGGGGCAATTTCGGCGATGGGAAAAACTGTTTTTT; CDR3: CTSTKRQLWGQFRRWEKLFF
D: TRBD1; size: few; J: TRBJ1-2; V: TRBV19; DNA: TGTGCCAGTATTCGGACAGGGAACTATGGCTACACCTTC; CDR3: CASIRTGNYGYTF
D: TRBD1; size: NA; J: TRBJ1-2; V: TRBV5-6; DNA: TGTGCCAGCAGCTTCGGGACAGGGGGCTATGGCTACACCTTC; CDR3: CASSFGTGGYGYTF
D: NA; size: once; J: TRBJ2-5; V: TRBV6-6; DNA: TGTGCCAGCAGTGTCATCAGGGGAGAGACCCAGTACTTC; CDR3: CASSVIRGETQYF
D: TRBD1; size: NA; J: TRBJ1-2; V: TRBV14; DNA: TGTGCCAGCAGCCGTACCATGGAGGGGGCGGAGGGCTACACCTTC; CDR3: CASSRTMEGAEGYTF